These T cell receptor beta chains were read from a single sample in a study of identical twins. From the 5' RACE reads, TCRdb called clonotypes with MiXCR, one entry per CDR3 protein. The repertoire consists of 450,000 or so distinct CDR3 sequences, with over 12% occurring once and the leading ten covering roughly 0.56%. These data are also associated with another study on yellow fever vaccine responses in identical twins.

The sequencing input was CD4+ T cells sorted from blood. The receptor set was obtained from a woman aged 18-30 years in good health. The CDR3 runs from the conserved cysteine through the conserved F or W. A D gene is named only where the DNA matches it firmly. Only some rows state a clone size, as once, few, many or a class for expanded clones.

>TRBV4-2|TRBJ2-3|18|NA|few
CASSQRPAEILSTDTQYF
TGTGCCAGCAGCCAAAGACCGGCGGAGATACTTAGCACAGATACGCAGTATTTT
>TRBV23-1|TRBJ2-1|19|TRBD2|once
CASSQSSGNGRSSRNEQFF
TGCGCCAGCAGTCAATCTAGCGGGAATGGACGCTCATCGCGCAATGAGCAGTTCTTC
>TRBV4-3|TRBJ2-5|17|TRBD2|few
CASSQEGASGNQETQYF
TGCGCCAGCAGCCAAGAGGGGGCTAGCGGGAATCAAGAGACCCAGTACTTC
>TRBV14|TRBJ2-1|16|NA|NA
CASSQVSGATYNEQFF
TGTGCCAGCAGCCAAGTTAGCGGAGCCACCTACAATGAGCAGTTCTTC
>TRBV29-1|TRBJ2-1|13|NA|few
CSVDGGRENEQFF
TGCAGCGTTGACGGTGGCAGGGAGAATGAGCAGTTCTTC
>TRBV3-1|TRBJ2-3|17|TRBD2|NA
CASSQEVAGGHTDTQYF
TGTGCCAGCAGCCAAGAAGTGGCGGGGGGCCACACAGATACGCAGTATTTT
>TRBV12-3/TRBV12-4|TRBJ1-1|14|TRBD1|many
CASSLGGQGGEAFF
TGTGCCAGCAGTTTAGGGGGACAGGGGGGTGAAGCTTTCTTT
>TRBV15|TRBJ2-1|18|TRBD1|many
CATSRDSRDRVPYNEQFF
TGTGCCACCAGCAGAGATAGCCGGGACAGGGTACCCTACAATGAGCAGTTCTTC
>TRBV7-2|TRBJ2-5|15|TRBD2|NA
CASSLPLAGGWTQYF
TGTGCCAGCAGCCTGCCTCTAGCGGGAGGTTGGACCCAGTACTTC
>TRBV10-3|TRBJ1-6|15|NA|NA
CAIKMGNRDNSPLHF
TGTGCCATCAAAATGGGGAACAGAGATAATTCACCCCTCCACTTT
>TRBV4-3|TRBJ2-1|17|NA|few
CASSQDFGGPPYNEQFF
TGCGCCAGCAGCCAAGATTTCGGCGGCCCCCCCTACAATGAGCAGTTCTTC